The 10 T cell receptor beta chains below come from one sample, sequenced in a study of cytomegalovirus exposure and HLA in healthy donors. PCR employed 60 Vbeta and 13 Jbeta primers. Sequencing was performed with immunoSEQ multiplex PCR; in TCRdb, only in-frame clones are kept and a portion is missing. The table has 120,000 to 150,000 clones, over 70% seen once. The source material was PBMCs. All receptors derive from a male donor in good health and CMV-seronegative.

The chain couples TRBV5-1 to TRBJ1-5, with D possibly matching TRBD1 (6 bases). The CDR3 has 15 residues. Trimming took off 2 bases at V and 0 bases at J, with 9 bases between the two ends. Per germline, CDR1 SGHRS and CDR2 YFSETQ. The CDR3 nucleotides read TGCGCCAGCAGCTTTACAGGGTCTAGCAATCAGCCCCAGCATTTT. This codes for CASSFTGSSNQPQHF.

This sequence joins TRBV4-1 and TRBJ1-2; D is unresolved. Per the germline V gene, CDR1 is MGHRA and CDR2 is YSYEKL. The CDR3 covers 16 residues. The V gene lost 1 base and the J gene lost 5 bases, with 17 bases spanning the gap. In DNA form, the CDR3 reads TGCGCCAGCAGCCAAGTCGGAGGTTCTCCTTTTTATGGCTACACCTTC. Translating it yields CASSQVGGSPFYGYTF.

This clone was found a few times. This chain uses TRBV5-1 with TRBJ2-3; 11 positions match TRBD2. This CDR3 has 17 residues. Germline V lookup: CDR1 SGHRS, CDR2 YFSETQ. With 0 bases clipped from V and 4 bases from J, the junction kept 7 bases outside the gene matches. This chain's CDR3 is CASSLASGGLPPDTQYF. CDR3 DNA: TGCGCCAGCAGCTTGGCTAGCGGGGGGCTTCCCCCAGATACGCAGTATTTT.

The genes are TRBV4-2 and TRBJ2-2, with D perhaps TRBD2 (5 bases). V was trimmed by 5 bases and J by 5 bases, leaving 12 bases between them. The germline V gene has CDR1 LGHNA and CDR2 YNFKEQ. The CDR3 length is 14 residues. The CDR3: CASSDQLGTGELFF. DNA of the CDR3: TGTGCCAGCAGCGACCAACTAGGAACCGGGGAGCTGTTTTTT.

V and J are TRBV9 and TRBJ2-7; no firm D call. There are 16 residues in the CDR3. V shed 4 bases and J shed 6 bases, with 23 bases lying between them. Germline V lookup: CDR1 SGDLS, CDR2 YYNGEE. The CDR3 is CASSPRERSGSPEQYF. The CDR3 region has the DNA TGTGCCAGCAGCCCCCGAGAAAGGAGTGGATCCCCCGAGCAGTACTTC.

The V and J genes are TRBV11-2 and TRBJ2-7; 11 nucleotides match TRBD2. CDR1 is SGHAT, CDR2 FQNNGV, per germline. The CDR3 has 17 residues. The V and J ends lost 0 bases and 4 bases, in that order; junction bases with no gene match: 8. The CDR3 loop is CASSLDLASGGMYEQYF. The CDR3 nucleotides are TGTGCCAGCAGCTTAGATCTGGCTAGCGGGGGGATGTACGAGCAGTACTTC.

The chain recombines TRBV7-9 with TRBJ2-7; the match to TRBD2 covers 7 bases. Per the germline V gene, CDR1 is SEHNR and CDR2 is FQNEAQ (reference sequence). V dropped 6 bases and J dropped 6; count of bases not matched to a gene: 11. This CDR3 has 14 residues. CDR3 coding DNA: TGTGCCAGCAGTCCCGGGACTAACCTCCTCGAGCAGTACTTC. As protein: CASSPGTNLLEQYF.

This clone came up once. The chain recombines TRBV11-2 with TRBJ1-5; no definite D call. V was cut by 4 bases and J by 5 bases, with 3 bases left in between. The CDR3 loop spans 11 amino acids. The germline V gene has CDR1 SGHAT and CDR2 FQNNGV. The CDR3 DNA follows: TGTGCCAGCAGCTCGGATCAGCCCCAGCATTTT. It is translated as CASSSDQPQHF. Full variable domain (outside the CDR3, taken from reference TRBV11-2 and TRBJ1-5): EAGVAQSPRYKIIEKRQSVAFWCNPISGHATLYWYQQILGQGPKLLIQFQNNGVVDDSQLPKDRFSAERLKGVDSTLKIQPAKLEDSAVYLCASSSDQPQHFGDGTRLSIL.

V is TRBV5-5 and J is TRBJ1-2, with 8 positions matching TRBD1. Germline lookup yields CDR1 SGHKS and CDR2 YYEKEE (reference sequence). V was clipped by 2 bases and J by 3 bases; unmatched bases: 6. The CDR3 is made up of 15 amino acids. The DNA of the CDR3 is TGTGCCAGCAGCTTTACGGACAGGGCGGACTATGGCTACACCTTC. It codes for CASSFTDRADYGYTF.

This clone showed up just once. This sequence joins TRBV5-4 and TRBJ1-2, with a possible D match to TRBD1 (5 bases). Germline V gene lookup returns CDR1 SGHNT and CDR2 YYREEE (reference sequence). Trimming took off 0 bases at V and 5 bases at J, with 11 bases between the two ends. The CDR3 contains 14 residues. The DNA of the CDR3 is TGTGCCAGCAGCTTGGCGGGCAGGGTTTATGGCTACACCTTC. Protein sequence: CASSLAGRVYGYTF.